This TCR beta chain was sequenced in a study of blood T cell repertoires in COVID-19. Study background: PBMCs, B-cell-depleted T cells, or T cells were the source of the cDNA or gDNA that made up the material.

Assay: immunoSEQ multiplex PCR; the TCRdb copy retains only in-frame clones and omits some. Here the sample spans roughly 35,000 clones, 93% being singletons. Trimming left V 4 bases short and J 0 bases short, with 12 bases between. This CDR3 spans 15 amino acids. Germline V gene data show CDR1 as SGHVS and CDR2 as FNYEAQ. The sequence derives from a human donor in a cohort sampled during active COVID-19. This sequence joins TRBV7-6 and TRBJ2-5; D remains ambiguous. The specimen sequenced was peripheral blood. In DNA, the CDR3 is TGTGCCAGCAGCTCCAAACCCCACTACCAAGAGACCCAGTACTTC. Translation: CASSSKPHYQETQYF. The whole variable domain, remainder taken from reference TRBV7-6 and TRBJ2-5, is GAGVSQSPRYKVTKRGQDVALRCDPISGHVSLYWYRQALGQGPEFLTYFNYEAQQDKSGLPNDRFSAERPEGSISTLTIQRTEQRDSAMYRCASSSKPHYQETQYFGPGTRLLVL.